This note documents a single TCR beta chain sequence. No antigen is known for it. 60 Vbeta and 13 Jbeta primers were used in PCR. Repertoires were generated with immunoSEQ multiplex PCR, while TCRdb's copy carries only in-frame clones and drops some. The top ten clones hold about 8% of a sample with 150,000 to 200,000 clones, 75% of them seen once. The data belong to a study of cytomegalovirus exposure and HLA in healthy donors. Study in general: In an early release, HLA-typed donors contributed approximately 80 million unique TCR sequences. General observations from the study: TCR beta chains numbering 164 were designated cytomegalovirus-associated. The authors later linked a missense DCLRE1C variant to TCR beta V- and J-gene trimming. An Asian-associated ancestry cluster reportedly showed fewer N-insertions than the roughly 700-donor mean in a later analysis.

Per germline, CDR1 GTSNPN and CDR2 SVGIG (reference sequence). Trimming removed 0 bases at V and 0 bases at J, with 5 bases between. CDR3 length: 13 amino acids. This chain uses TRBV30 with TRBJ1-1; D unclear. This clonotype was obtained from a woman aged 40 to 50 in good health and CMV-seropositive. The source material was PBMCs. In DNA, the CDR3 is TGTGCCTGGAGTGTAGCCTTGAACACTGAAGCTTTCTTT. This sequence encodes CAWSVALNTEAFF.